This T cell receptor beta chain comes out of a study of blood T cell repertoires in COVID-19. In the source study's methods: Counts of nucleated cells, estimated from reference gene primer amplification, were obtained. Clones were sequenced by immunoSEQ multiplex PCR, and TCRdb holds only the in-frame ones, with some missing. V, J and clone size are taken as reported in that table, and D and trimming were inferred from the DNA itself. The sample includes 75,000 to 95,000 clones, around 83% of them seen just once. Per germline, CDR1 MNHEY and CDR2 SVGEGT. The length of the CDR3 is 15 residues. V lost 6 bases and J 3 bases, leaving 18 bases between the germline ends.

This chain joins TRBV6-2 or TRBV6-3 and TRBJ2-7, with D possibly TRBD2 on 6 matching bases. This receptor was taken from a human donor in a cohort sampled during active COVID-19. Sequencing was done on a sample of peripheral blood. Here the CDR3 reads CASSEYVGGLYEQYF. In DNA, the CDR3 is TGTGCCAGCAGCGAGTATGTGGGAGGCCTCTACGAGCAGTACTTC.